The text below deals with one T cell receptor (beta chain). The target antigen is unknown. Profiling relied on immunoSEQ multiplex PCR, and the TCRdb table lists in-frame clones only, not all of them. The data hold fewer than 120,000 clones, with approximately 94% observed a single time. Trimming pared 0 bases from V and 1 base from J, leaving 3 bases between. The length of the CDR3 is 13 residues. Germline lookup yields CDR1 SGHVS and CDR2 FNYEAQ. This entry is derived from a study of T cell responses to AZD1222 COVID-19 vaccine. Study findings and constraints: Reportedly, nearly half the spike-specific TCRs target unmutated variant regions. Repertoires were obtained solely post-peak T cell response. The donor group comprised mostly white British people and more females; the analysis possibly underestimated clonal diversity. At study baseline, merely roughly 6 AZD1222 recipients were seropositive.

V and J are TRBV7-6 and TRBJ1-1; D not certain. The specimen was peripheral blood, collected 28 days after the second AZD1222 dose. The source of this sequence is an adult who received the AZD1222 COVID-19 vaccine. CDR3 in DNA: TGTGCCAGCAGCTTAGCACGGAACACTGAAGCTTTCTTT. Protein: CASSLARNTEAFF. Variable domain in full (rest from reference TRBV7-6 and TRBJ1-1): GAGVSQSPRYKVTKRGQDVALRCDPISGHVSLYWYRQALGQGPEFLTYFNYEAQQDKSGLPNDRFSAERPEGSISTLTIQRTEQRDSAMYRCASSLARNTEAFFGQGTRLTVV.